This T cell receptor beta chain was sequenced during a study of vaccination and CD4 T cells after COVID-19. Of note for this clonotype: Its antigen remains unknown.

Oncomine TCR Beta short-read sequencing was applied to DNA from cultured CD4+ T cells. TCRdb independently ran MiXCR on the PCR reads; one entry per CDR3 protein. The profile covers more than 15,000 distinct CDR3 sequences, with around 40% appearing a single time and 3% to 4% taken by the ten largest. The CDR3 covers 14 residues. V was trimmed by 8 bases and J by 3 bases, leaving 14 bases between them. Germline CDR1 KGHSH, CDR2 LQKENI. Described treatment: approximately 10-day PBMC culture with coronavirus spike peptide pools or control peptides (ViraFEST assay). Following culture for around eleven days, CD4+ T cells were isolated by negative selection.

The chain employs TRBV18 and TRBJ2-4; a possible D gene is TRBD2 (5 bases). Sequencing used CD4+ T cells from blood, cultured in vitro. This TCR came from a human donor who had recovered from COVID-19. The CDR3: CASAPTAGKNIQYF. The CDR3 nucleotides read TGTGCCAGCGCGCCGACCGCGGGCAAAAACATTCAGTACTTC.